These T cell receptor beta chains were read from a single sample in a study of cytomegalovirus exposure and HLA in healthy donors. TCRdb's copy holds only in-frame clones and misses some; the assay was immunoSEQ multiplex PCR. The table has 120,000 or so clones, roughly a tenth seen once. Sequenced sample: PBMCs. These receptors originate from a young woman in good health and CMV-seropositive. Both conserved end residues are trimmed from each CDR3. Each record gives: J gene, V gene, CDR3 protein.

j_call: NA; v_call: TRBV27; cdr3_aa: ASSPGLTNQPQY
j_call: TRBJ1-1; v_call: TRBV5-4; cdr3_aa: ASSPRQTNTEAF
j_call: TRBJ2-2; v_call: TRBV7-6; cdr3_aa: ASSFQLGLPPLTGELF
j_call: TRBJ2-7; v_call: TRBV6-5; cdr3_aa: ASSYSNRGQYEQY
j_call: TRBJ1-2; v_call: TRBV28; cdr3_aa: ASIITAGPRAVNYGYT
j_call: TRBJ1-3; v_call: TRBV21-1; cdr3_aa: ASSKDQGSGNTIY
j_call: TRBJ1-1; v_call: TRBV7-8; cdr3_aa: ASSSGQGVSSEAF
j_call: TRBJ2-7; v_call: TRBV7-9; cdr3_aa: ASSSPPGDSVTYEQY
j_call: TRBJ1-4; v_call: TRBV6-5; cdr3_aa: ASRPYRESNEKLF
j_call: TRBJ1-1; v_call: TRBV2; cdr3_aa: ASRQQENTEAF
j_call: TRBJ2-1; v_call: TRBV11-1; cdr3_aa: ASSPGTSGTNEQF
j_call: TRBJ1-5; v_call: TRBV7-2; cdr3_aa: ASRTGGGNQPQH
j_call: TRBJ2-1; v_call: TRBV4-1; cdr3_aa: ASSQYGLYNEQF
j_call: TRBJ2-1; v_call: TRBV19; cdr3_aa: ASSIRYSGIGNEQF
j_call: TRBJ2-1; v_call: TRBV7-8; cdr3_aa: ASSLVSCRLACFYNEQF
j_call: TRBJ1-3; v_call: TRBV9; cdr3_aa: ASSVEERAGALSGNTIY
j_call: TRBJ2-2; v_call: TRBV5-1; cdr3_aa: ASSSTGGPGELF
j_call: TRBJ2-7; v_call: TRBV27; cdr3_aa: ASTTDPPGQY
j_call: TRBJ2-1; v_call: TRBV10-3; cdr3_aa: AISGTSGRDEQF
j_call: TRBJ1-3; v_call: TRBV6-1; cdr3_aa: ASREHDSAYSGNTIY
j_call: TRBJ1-1; v_call: TRBV28; cdr3_aa: ASSSTGFTEAF
j_call: TRBJ1-1; v_call: TRBV6-1; cdr3_aa: ASHGTGGRNTEAF
j_call: TRBJ1-1; v_call: TRBV14; cdr3_aa: ASEDTNPEAF
j_call: TRBJ1-2; v_call: TRBV6-6; cdr3_aa: ASSQDRSYGYT
j_call: TRBJ1-5; v_call: TRBV27; cdr3_aa: ASRASGTPDQPQH
j_call: TRBJ2-3; v_call: TRBV6-4; cdr3_aa: ASSPTSSGGTDTQY
j_call: TRBJ2-7; v_call: TRBV4-2; cdr3_aa: ASSQVTGNFYEQY
j_call: TRBJ2-7; v_call: TRBV25-1; cdr3_aa: ASSHLTRTGLYEQY
j_call: TRBJ2-7; v_call: TRBV2; cdr3_aa: ASSDWGENYEQY
j_call: TRBJ1-1; v_call: TRBV2; cdr3_aa: ASSEYGGTEAF
j_call: TRBJ2-7; v_call: TRBV27; cdr3_aa: ASSLPGNSYEQY
j_call: TRBJ2-7; v_call: TRBV7-2; cdr3_aa: ASSGGGGLTYEQY